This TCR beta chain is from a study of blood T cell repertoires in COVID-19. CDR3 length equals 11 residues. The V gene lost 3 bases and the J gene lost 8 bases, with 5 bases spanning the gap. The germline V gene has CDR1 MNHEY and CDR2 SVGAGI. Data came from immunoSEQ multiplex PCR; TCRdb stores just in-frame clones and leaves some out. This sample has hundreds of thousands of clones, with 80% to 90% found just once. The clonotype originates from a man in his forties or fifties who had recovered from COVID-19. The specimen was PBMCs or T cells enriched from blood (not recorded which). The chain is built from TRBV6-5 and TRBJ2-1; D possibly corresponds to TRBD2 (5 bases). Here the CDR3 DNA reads TGTGCCAGCAGTTATAGCGATGAGCAGTTCTTC. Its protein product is CASSYSDEQFF.